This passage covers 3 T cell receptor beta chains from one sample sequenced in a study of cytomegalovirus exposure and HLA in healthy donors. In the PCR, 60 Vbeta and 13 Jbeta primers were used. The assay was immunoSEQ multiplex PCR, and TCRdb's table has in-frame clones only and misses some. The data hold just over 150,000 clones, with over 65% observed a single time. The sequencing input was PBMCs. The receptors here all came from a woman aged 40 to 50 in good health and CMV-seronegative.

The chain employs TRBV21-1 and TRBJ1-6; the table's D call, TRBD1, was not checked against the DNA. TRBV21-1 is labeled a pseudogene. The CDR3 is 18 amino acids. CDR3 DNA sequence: TGTGCCAGCAGCCCAATGGGACAGGGAAGCTCCTATAATTCACCCCTCCACTTT. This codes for CASSPMGQGSSYNSPLHF.

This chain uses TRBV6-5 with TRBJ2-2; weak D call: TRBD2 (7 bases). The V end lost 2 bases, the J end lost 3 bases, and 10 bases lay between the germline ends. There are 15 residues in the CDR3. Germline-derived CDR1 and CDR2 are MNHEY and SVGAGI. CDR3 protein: CASSYRGADTGELFF. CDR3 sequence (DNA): TGTGCCAGCAGTTACCGGGGGGCGGACACCGGGGAGCTGTTTTTT.

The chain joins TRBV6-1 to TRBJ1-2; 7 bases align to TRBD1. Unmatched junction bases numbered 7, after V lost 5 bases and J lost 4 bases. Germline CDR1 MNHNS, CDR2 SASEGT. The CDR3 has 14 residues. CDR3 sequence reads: CASSWDSGPYGYTF. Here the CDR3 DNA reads TGTGCCAGCAGTTGGGACAGCGGCCCCTATGGCTACACCTTC.